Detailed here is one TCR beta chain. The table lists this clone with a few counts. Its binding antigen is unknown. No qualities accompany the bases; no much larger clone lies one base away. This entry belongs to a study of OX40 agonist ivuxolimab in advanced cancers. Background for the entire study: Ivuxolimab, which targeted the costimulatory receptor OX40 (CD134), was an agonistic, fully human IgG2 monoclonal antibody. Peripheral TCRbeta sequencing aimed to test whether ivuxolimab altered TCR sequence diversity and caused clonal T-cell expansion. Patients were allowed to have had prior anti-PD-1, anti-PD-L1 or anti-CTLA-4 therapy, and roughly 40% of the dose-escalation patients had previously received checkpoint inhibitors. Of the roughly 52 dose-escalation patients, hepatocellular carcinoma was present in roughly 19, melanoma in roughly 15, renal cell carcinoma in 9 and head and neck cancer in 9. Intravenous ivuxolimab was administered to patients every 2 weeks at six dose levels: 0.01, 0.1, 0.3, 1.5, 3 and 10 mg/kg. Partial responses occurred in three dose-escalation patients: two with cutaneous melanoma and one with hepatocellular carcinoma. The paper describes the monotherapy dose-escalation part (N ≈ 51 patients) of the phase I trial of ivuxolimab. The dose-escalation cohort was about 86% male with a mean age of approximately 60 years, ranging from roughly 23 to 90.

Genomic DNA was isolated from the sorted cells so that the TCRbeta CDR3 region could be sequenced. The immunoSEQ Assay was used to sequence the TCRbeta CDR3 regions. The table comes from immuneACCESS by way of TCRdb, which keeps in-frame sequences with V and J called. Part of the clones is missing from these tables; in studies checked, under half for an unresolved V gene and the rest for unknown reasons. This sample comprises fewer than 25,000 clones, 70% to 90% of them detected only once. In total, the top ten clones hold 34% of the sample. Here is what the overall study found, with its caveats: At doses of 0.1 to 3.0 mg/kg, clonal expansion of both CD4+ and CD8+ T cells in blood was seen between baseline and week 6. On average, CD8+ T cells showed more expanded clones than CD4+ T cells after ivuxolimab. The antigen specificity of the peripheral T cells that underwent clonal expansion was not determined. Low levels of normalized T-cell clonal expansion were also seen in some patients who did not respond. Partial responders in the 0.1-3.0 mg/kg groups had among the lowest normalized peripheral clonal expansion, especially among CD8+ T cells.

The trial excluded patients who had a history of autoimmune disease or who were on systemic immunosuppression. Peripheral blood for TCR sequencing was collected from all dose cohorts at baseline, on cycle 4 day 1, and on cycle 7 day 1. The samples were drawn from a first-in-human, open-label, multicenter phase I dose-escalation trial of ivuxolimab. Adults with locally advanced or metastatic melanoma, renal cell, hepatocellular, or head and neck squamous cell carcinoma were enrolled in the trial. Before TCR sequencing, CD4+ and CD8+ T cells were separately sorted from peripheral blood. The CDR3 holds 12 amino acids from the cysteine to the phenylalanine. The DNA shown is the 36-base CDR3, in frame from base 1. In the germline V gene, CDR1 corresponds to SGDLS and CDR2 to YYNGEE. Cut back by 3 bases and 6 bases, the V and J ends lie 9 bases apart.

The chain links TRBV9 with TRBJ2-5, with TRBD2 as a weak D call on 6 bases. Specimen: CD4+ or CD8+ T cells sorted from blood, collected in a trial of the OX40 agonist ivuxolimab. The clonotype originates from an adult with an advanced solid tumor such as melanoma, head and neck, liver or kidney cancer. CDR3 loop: CASSGRAQTQYF. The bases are TGTGCCAGCAGCGGGAGGGCCCAGACCCAGTACTTC.